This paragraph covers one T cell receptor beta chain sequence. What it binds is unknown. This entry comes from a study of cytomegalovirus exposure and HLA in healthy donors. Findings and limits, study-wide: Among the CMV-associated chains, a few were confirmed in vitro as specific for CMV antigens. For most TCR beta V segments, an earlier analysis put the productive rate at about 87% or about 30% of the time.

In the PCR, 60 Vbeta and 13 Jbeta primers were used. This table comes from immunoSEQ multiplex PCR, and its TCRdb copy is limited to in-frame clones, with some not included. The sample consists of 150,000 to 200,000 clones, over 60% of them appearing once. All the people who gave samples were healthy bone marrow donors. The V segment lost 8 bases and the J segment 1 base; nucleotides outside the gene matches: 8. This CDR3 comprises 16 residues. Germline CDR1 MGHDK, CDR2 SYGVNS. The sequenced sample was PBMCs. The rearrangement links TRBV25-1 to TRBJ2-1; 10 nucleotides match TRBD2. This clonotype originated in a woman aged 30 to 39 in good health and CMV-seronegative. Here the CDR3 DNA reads TGTGCCAGCTCCATAGCGGGAGGTGAGTCCTACAATGAGCAGTTCTTC. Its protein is CASSIAGGESYNEQFF.